This T cell receptor beta chain originates from a study of blood T cell repertoires in COVID-19. Study-level information: There were acute and convalescent COVID-19 samples, and they came from the United States, Italy and Spain. PBMCs, B-cell-depleted T cells, or T cells provided the cDNA or gDNA that made up the material.

In the original workflow: Estimates of nucleated cell counts were drawn from the amplification of reference gene primers. Assay: immunoSEQ multiplex PCR; the TCRdb copy retains only in-frame clones and omits some. V and J calls and clone size are as listed in that table; D and trimming were resolved from the DNA. Of approximately 49,000 clones in the sample, 82% were seen once. CDR3 length: 14 amino acids. J lost 5 bases, V lost 7 bases, and 9 bases had no gene match. Germline assignment: CDR1 SGHRS and CDR2 YFSETQ. V is TRBV5-1 and J is TRBJ2-5, with 9 bases lining up with TRBD1. The TCR sequence derives from a human donor with acute or convalescent COVID-19. The donor label of this sample is uncertain. Sequences were obtained from peripheral blood. CDR3 coding DNA: TGCGCCAGCCGGCTACAGGGGGCGACGGAGACCCAGTACTTC. Protein: CASRLQGATETQYF.